A single T cell receptor (beta chain) is shown here with its context. CDR3 length: 15 amino acids. The J segment lost 8 bases and the V segment lost 4 bases, leaving 11 bases of the junction unmatched. The germline CDR1 and CDR2 sequences are SNHLY and FYNNEI. This entry is derived from a study of blood T cell repertoires in COVID-19. For the study at large: T cells, B-cell-depleted T cells, or PBMCs supplied cDNA or gDNA.

The authors' processing: By means of reference gene primer amplification, nucleated cell counts were estimated. Sequencing used immunoSEQ multiplex PCR; TCRdb keeps in-frame clones, though not all of them. That table is the source of V, J and clone size, and D and trimming were worked out from the DNA. The repertoire holds about 250,000 clones, with 70% to 90% as singletons. The chain uses TRBV2 and TRBJ1-3; 7 nucleotides align to TRBD1. This receptor was identified in a man between 18 and 29 years old with active or convalescent COVID-19. The sequenced material came from peripheral blood. The CDR3: CASSGLTGSMDTIYF. The DNA for the CDR3 is TGTGCCAGCAGTGGTTTGACAGGGAGTATGGACACCATATATTTT.